A single sample is the source of the 22 T cell receptor beta chains below, sequenced in a study of CD8+CD57+ T cells in acquired aplastic anemia. CD8+CD57+ cell expansion, shown by flow cytometry, had occurred in the patients selected for sequencing. Genomic DNA, serving as template, underwent TCR beta VDJ and CDR3 profiling. TCRdb re-called the reads with MiXCR, one entry per CDR3 protein. The sample shows under 200,000 distinct CDR3 sequences, approximately 52% of them seen only once. Input material: sorted CD4+, CD8+, or CD8+CD57+ T cells (not recorded which) from PBMCs. Receptors originate from a human donor with aplastic anemia.

This clonotype was observed once. This clone may be a read error of a much larger clone one base away. The chain links TRBV6-5 to TRBJ2-5, with D maybe TRBD2 (6 bases). This CDR3 contains 14 residues. V was shortened by 5 bases and J by 4 bases, with 14 bases between the two germline ends. CDR1 is MNHEY, CDR2 SVGAGI, per germline. The CDR3: CASSHPPEGETQYF. The CDR3 DNA is TGTGCCAGCAGTCACCCGCCGGAGGGAGAGACCCAGTACTTC.

The chain combines TRBV27 with TRBJ1-1, with D hard to call. This CDR3 spans 13 amino acids. V was clipped by 3 bases and J by 8 bases, with 13 bases between them. Germline CDR1 MNHEY, CDR2 SMNVEV (reference sequence). The DNA of the CDR3 is TGTGCCAGCAGTTTCCAACACCGCTCCGAAGCTTTCTTT. This encodes CASSFQHRSEAFF.

This clonotype has ten or more counts. This chain joins TRBV7-8 and TRBJ1-5; no reliable D call. This CDR3 comprises 13 residues. Germline V gene data show CDR1 as SGHVS and CDR2 as FQNEAQ. Trimming shortened V by 2 bases and J by 5 bases, and 7 bases separated the two germline ends. The CDR3 reads CASSLKTDQPQHF. For the CDR3, the DNA is TGTGCCAGCAGCTTAAAGACGGATCAGCCCCAGCATTTT. Together with reference TRBV7-8 and TRBJ1-5, the CDR3 gives the full variable domain: GAGVSQSPRYKVAKRGQDVALRCDPISGHVSLFWYQQALGQGPEFLTYFQNEAQLDKSGLPSDRFFAERPEGSVSTLKIQRTQQEDSAVYLCASSLKTDQPQHFGDGTRLSIL.

In this sample, this clonotype turned up a few times. The V and J genes are TRBV9 and TRBJ2-1; D possibly matches TRBD1 or TRBD2 (5 bases each). Trimming took 3 bases from V and 6 from J, leaving 16 bases between them. There are 15 residues in the CDR3. CDR1 SGDLS and CDR2 YYNGEE come from the germline V gene. Written as DNA, the CDR3 is TGTGCCAGCAGCGCCTCAGCACTTGGGGGCAATGAGCAGTTCTTC. Residues: CASSASALGGNEQFF.

This chain links TRBV19 with TRBJ1-4, with D possibly matching TRBD1 (5 bases). From germline, CDR1 is LNHDA and CDR2 SQIVND (reference sequence). The V and J ends lost 6 bases and 3 bases respectively, with 11 bases between them. This CDR3 spans 14 amino acids. This CDR3 is CASSKGVPNEKLFF. CDR3 coding DNA: TGTGCCAGTAGCAAAGGGGTGCCTAATGAAAAACTGTTTTTT.

This clonotype was detected a few times. This may stem from a read error, because a much larger clone lies one nucleotide away. The V gene is TRBV5-6, the J gene TRBJ2-6; D perhaps matches TRBD1 (5 bases). This CDR3 has 14 residues. Germline CDR1 is SGHDT and CDR2 is YYEEEE. In DNA, the CDR3 is TGTGCCAGCAGCTTGAGCTCTGGGGCCAACGTCCTGGCTTTC. Encoded protein: CASSLSSGANVLAF.

This clonotype has a count of ten or more. The chain combines TRBV27 with TRBJ1-2; the match to TRBD1 covers 11 bases. The CDR3 spans 14 residues. Trimming removed 3 bases from V and 8 bases from J; junction bases left unmatched: 5. The germline CDR1 and CDR2 sequences are MNHEY and SMNVEV (reference sequence). The CDR3 DNA is TGTGCCAGCAGTTTCCCCGGGACAGGGGGAGGCTACACCTTC. This translates into CASSFPGTGGGYTF.

V is TRBV7-9 and J is TRBJ2-7; D assignment may be TRBD1 or TRBD2 (5 bases each). V was trimmed by 7 bases and J by 3 bases, leaving 10 bases between them. The CDR3 covers 12 residues. Germline V gives CDR1 SEHNR, CDR2 FQNEAQ (reference sequence). CDR3 nucleotide sequence: TGTGCCAGCATCGGGGCGGACTACGAGCAGTACTTC. Its translation: CASIGADYEQYF.

This clonotype was seen a handful of times. Its ends do not fully match the called genes, so a read error is possible. The rearrangement joins TRBV19 to TRBJ1-1; no reliable D call. This CDR3 comprises 13 residues. The V gene's germline CDR1 is LNHDA and CDR2 SQIVND (reference sequence). CDR3: CASSGTLNTEAFF. CDR3 sequence (DNA): TGTGCCAGTAGTGGAACTCTCAACACTGAAGCTTTCTTC.

With respect to this clonotype: One end of the junction is discordant with germline, which a read error may explain. The chain combines TRBV20-1 with TRBJ1-5; D unclear. This CDR3 spans 12 amino acids. Germline lookup yields CDR1 DFQATT and CDR2 SNEGSKA (reference sequence). DNA of the CDR3: TGCAGTGCTGGAGACGGGCCTCAGCCCCGGCATTTT. It yields the protein CSAGDGPQPRHF.

V and J are TRBV5-1 and TRBJ1-2; D not certain. The CDR3 is 13 amino acids. Trimming left V 4 bases short and J 4 bases short, with 11 bases between. Per germline, CDR1 SGHRS and CDR2 YFSETQ. CDR3 sequence reads: CASSPPSIYGYTF. The CDR3 region has the DNA TGCGCCAGCAGCCCCCCGTCGATCTATGGCTACACCTTC.

The chain links TRBV7-9 to TRBJ2-5; 7 bases are shared with TRBD1. The J call may not be correct, given that the DNA end is closer to TRBJ2-7. Germline V gene sequence: CDR1 SEHNR, CDR2 FQNEAQ (reference sequence). The length of the CDR3 is 16 residues. The CDR3 loop reads CASSLARVDRRYEQYF. CDR3 nucleotide sequence: TGTGCCAGCAGCTTAGCGCGGGTGGACAGGCGGTACGAGCAGTACTTC.

The chain links TRBV12-3 or TRBV12-4 to TRBJ2-7; perhaps D is TRBD1 or TRBD2 (5 bases each). V shed 0 bases and J shed 7 bases, with 13 bases lying between them. This CDR3 is built from 14 residues. The CDR3 DNA is TGTGCCAGCAGTTTAGCGGGACCCCTGAGGGAGCAGTACTTC. Amino acid sequence: CASSLAGPLREQYF.

A note on this clonotype: The conserved closing phenylalanine or tryptophan is absent in this CDR3, likely reflecting a read error. The chain couples TRBV20-1 to TRBJ2-2; TRBD1 agrees at 8 bases. The CDR3 is made up of 14 amino acids. CDR1 is DFQATT and CDR2 is SNEGSKA in the germline V gene (reference sequence). V was clipped by 6 bases and J by 0 bases; unmatched bases: 3. The CDR3, as DNA: TGCAGTGCCCCGGACAGGGCGAACACCGGGGAGCTGTTTCTT. Encoded protein: CSAPDRANTGELFL.

The chain is built from TRBV7-9 and TRBJ2-5; D tentatively fits TRBD1 or TRBD2 (6 bases each). Looked up from germline, CDR1 is SEHNR and CDR2 is FQNEAQ (reference sequence). This CDR3 has 15 amino acids. V was shortened by 0 bases and J by 2 bases, with 10 bases between the two germline ends. The CDR3 here is CASSLAVGGQETQYF. The CDR3 DNA sequence: TGTGCCAGCAGCTTAGCAGTAGGGGGGCAAGAGACCCAGTACTTC.

This chain connects TRBV2 to TRBJ1-2; D unclear. Germline V CDR1 and CDR2: SNHLY, FYNNEI. V gave up 4 bases and J gave up 2 bases, with 14 bases separating them. The length of the CDR3 is 15 residues. The CDR3, as DNA: TGTGCCAGCAGTGTCGAAGTCCCGGGGAACTATGGCTACACCTTC. Translating gives CASSVEVPGNYGYTF.

The V and J genes are TRBV20-1 and TRBJ1-6; TRBD1 might be the D (5 bases). Per germline, CDR1 DFQATT and CDR2 SNEGSKA (reference sequence). Between the trimmed V and J ends, which lost 2 bases and 2 bases, there was a span of 16 bases. This CDR3 spans 17 amino acids. Written as DNA, the CDR3 is TGCAGTGCTAGACCTCCAGGACATGAGGCCTATAATTCACCCCTCCACTTT. It is translated as CSARPPGHEAYNSPLHF.

This clonotype was found many times. The chain joins TRBV3-1 to TRBJ1-1, with a possible D match to TRBD1 (5 bases). Germline-derived CDR1 and CDR2 are LGHDT and YNNKEL (reference sequence). V shed 4 bases and J shed 5 bases, with 14 bases lying between them. CDR3 size: 14 residues. In DNA, the CDR3 is TGTGCCAGCAGCCCAAACGGGGCTCTGACTGAAGCTTTCTTT. Translated: CASSPNGALTEAFF.

The chain couples TRBV10-1 to TRBJ2-3; the match to TRBD2 covers 14 bases. Germline loops: CDR1 WNHNN, CDR2 SYGVQD (reference sequence). V shed 10 bases and J 6 bases; nucleotides not matched to a gene: 12. The CDR3 loop spans 16 amino acids. The CDR3 coding sequence is TGCGCCACCTCAACCGGGACTAGCGGGAGCAATGATACGCAGTATTTT. The encoded protein is CATSTGTSGSNDTQYF.

The J gene is TRBJ2-5, the V gene TRBV20-1; D ambiguous. Trimming pared 4 bases from V and 1 base from J, leaving 13 bases between. CDR3 length: 14 amino acids. The germline V gene encodes CDR1 DFQATT and CDR2 SNEGSKA (reference sequence). CDR3 amino acids: CSANDGRAQETQYF. Here the CDR3 DNA reads TGCAGTGCTAATGACGGACGGGCCCAAGAGACCCAGTACTTC.

The chain combines TRBV20-1 with TRBJ1-6; TRBD1 agrees at 8 bases. Germline assignment: CDR1 DFQATT and CDR2 SNEGSKA (reference sequence). With 6 bases clipped from V and 4 bases from J, the junction kept 2 bases outside the gene matches. The CDR3 loop spans 13 amino acids. The CDR3, as DNA: TGCAGTGCCAGGGACAGGTATAATTCACCCCTCCACTTT. It is translated as CSARDRYNSPLHF.

This clonotype came up many times. The chain employs TRBV19 and TRBJ1-5; D not resolved. This CDR3 comprises 16 residues. V shed 3 bases and J shed 2 bases, with 14 bases lying between them. Germline loops: CDR1 LNHDA, CDR2 SQIVND (reference sequence). The CDR3 protein is CASSILVGQGNQPQHF. CDR3 coding DNA: TGTGCCAGTAGTATCTTGGTAGGGCAGGGCAATCAGCCCCAGCATTTT. The variable domain in full, with the rest retrieved from reference TRBV19 and TRBJ1-5, is DGGITQSPKYLFRKEGQNVTLSCEQNLNHDAMYWYRQDPGQGLRLIYYSQIVNDFQKGDIAEGYSVSREKKESFPLTVTSAQKNPTAFYLCASSILVGQGNQPQHFGDGTRLSIL.